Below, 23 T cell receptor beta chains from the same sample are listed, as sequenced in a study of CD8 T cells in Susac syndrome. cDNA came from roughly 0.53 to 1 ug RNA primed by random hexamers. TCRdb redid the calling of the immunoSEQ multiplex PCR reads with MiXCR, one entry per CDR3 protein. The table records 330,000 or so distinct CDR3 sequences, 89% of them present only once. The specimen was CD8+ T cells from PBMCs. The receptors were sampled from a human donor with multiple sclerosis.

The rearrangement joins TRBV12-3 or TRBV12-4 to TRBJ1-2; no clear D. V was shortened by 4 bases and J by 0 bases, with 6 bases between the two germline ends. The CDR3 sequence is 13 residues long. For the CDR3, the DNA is TGTGCCAGCAGTTATAACCCTAACTATGGCTACACCTTC. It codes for CASSYNPNYGYTF.

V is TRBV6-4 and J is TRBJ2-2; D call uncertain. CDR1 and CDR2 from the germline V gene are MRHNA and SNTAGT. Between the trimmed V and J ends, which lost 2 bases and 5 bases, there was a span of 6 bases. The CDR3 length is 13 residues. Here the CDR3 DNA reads TGTGCCAGCAGTGACGCGGAGACCGGGGAGCTGTTTTTT. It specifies CASSDAETGELFF.

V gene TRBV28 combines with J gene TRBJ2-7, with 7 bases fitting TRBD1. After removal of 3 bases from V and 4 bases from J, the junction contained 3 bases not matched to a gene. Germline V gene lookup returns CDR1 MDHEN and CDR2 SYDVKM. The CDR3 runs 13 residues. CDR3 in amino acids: CASSFARGYEQYF. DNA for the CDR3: TGTGCCAGCAGTTTCGCCAGGGGGTACGAGCAGTACTTC. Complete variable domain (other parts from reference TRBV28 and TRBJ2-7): DVKVTQSSRYLVKRTGEKVFLECVQDMDHENMFWYRQDPGLGLRLIYFSYDVKMKEKGDIPEGYSVSREKKERFSLILESASTNQTSMYLCASSFARGYEQYFGPGTRLTVT.

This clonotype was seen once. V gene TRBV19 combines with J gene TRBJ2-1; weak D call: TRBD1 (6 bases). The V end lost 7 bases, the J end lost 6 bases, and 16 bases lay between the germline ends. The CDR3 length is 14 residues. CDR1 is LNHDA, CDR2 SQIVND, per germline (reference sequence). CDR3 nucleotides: TGTGCCAGTAAGAGCTGGGGGACAACCAATGAGCAGTTCTTC. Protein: CASKSWGTTNEQFF.

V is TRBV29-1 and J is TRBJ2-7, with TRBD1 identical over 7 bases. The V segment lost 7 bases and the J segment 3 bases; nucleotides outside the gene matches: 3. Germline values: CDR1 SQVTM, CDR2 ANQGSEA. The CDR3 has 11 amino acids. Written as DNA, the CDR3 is TGCAGCGCCCGGACAGGCTACGAGCAGTACTTC. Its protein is CSARTGYEQYF.

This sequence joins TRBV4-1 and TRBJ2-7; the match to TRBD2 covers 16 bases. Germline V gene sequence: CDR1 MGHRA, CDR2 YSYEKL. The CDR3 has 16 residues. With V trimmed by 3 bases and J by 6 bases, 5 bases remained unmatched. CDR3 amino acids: CASSHGTSGGATEQYF. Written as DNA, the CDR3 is TGCGCCAGCAGCCATGGGACTAGCGGGGGGGCCACCGAGCAGTACTTC.

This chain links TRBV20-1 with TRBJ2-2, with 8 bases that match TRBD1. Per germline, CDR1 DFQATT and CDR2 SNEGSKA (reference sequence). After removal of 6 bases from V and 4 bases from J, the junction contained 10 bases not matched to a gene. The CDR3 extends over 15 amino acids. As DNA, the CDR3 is TGCAGTGCGTTTCTTGTGACAGGGGTCACCGGGGAGCTGTTTTTT. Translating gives CSAFLVTGVTGELFF.

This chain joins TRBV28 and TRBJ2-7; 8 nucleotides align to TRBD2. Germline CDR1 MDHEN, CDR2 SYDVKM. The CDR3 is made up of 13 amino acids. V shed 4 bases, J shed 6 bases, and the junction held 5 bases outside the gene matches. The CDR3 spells CASSSAGGSEQYF. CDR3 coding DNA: TGTGCCAGCAGTTCTGCGGGAGGATCCGAGCAGTACTTC.

The CDR3 region has the DNA TGTGCCTGGGGGGACTATCCGGAGCAGTACTTC. The encoded protein is CAWGDYPEQYF. The chain links TRBV30 to TRBJ2-7, with 7 positions matching TRBD2. CDR3 length equals 11 residues. Unmatched junction bases numbered 5, after V lost 5 bases and J lost 7 bases. Germline loops: CDR1 GTSNPN, CDR2 SVGIG (reference sequence). Supplemented by reference TRBV30 and TRBJ2-7, the full variable domain reads SQTIHQWPATLVQPVGSPLSLECTVEGTSNPNLYWYRQAAGRGLQLLFYSVGIGQISSEVPQNLSASRPQDRQFILSSKKLLLSDSGFYLCAWGDYPEQYFGPGTRLTVT.

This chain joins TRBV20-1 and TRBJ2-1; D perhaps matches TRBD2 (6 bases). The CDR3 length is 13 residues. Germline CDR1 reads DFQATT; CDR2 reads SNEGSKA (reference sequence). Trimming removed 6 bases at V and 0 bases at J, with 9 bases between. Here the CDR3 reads CSAIADSYNEQFF. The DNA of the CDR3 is TGCAGTGCAATAGCGGACTCCTACAATGAGCAGTTCTTC.

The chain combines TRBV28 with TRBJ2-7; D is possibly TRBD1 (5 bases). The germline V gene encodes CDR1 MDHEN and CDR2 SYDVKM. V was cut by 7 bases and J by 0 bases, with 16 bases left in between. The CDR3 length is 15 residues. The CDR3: CASNRLSDNSYEQYF. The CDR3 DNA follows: TGTGCCAGCAATCGCCTCTCGGACAACTCCTACGAGCAGTACTTC.

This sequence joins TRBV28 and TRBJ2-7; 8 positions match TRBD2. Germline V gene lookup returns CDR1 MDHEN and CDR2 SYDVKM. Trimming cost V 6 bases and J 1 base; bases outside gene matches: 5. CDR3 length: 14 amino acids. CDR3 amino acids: CASRGTSNSYEQYF. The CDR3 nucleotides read TGTGCCAGCAGGGGGACTAGTAATTCCTACGAGCAGTACTTC.

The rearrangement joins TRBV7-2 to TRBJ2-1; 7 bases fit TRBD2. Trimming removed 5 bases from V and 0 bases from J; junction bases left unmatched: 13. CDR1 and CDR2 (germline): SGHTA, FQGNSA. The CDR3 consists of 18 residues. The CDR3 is CASSPRLTSLSSYNEQFF. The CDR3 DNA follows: TGTGCCAGCAGCCCGCGCCTGACTAGCCTAAGCTCCTACAATGAGCAGTTCTTC.

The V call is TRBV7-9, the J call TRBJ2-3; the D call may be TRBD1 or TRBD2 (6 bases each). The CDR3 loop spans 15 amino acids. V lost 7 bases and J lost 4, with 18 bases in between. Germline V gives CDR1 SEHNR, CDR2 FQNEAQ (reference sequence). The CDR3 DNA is TGTGCCAGCAACGACTTCACGGGGGCTTCAGATACGCAGTATTTT. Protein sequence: CASNDFTGASDTQYF.

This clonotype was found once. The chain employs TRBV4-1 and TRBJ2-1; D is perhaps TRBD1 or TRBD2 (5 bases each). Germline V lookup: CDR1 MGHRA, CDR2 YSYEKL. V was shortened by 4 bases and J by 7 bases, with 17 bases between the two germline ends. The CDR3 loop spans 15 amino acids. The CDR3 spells CASSLPQGAGNEQFF. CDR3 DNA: TGCGCCAGCAGCCTGCCGCAAGGGGCGGGTAATGAGCAGTTCTTC.

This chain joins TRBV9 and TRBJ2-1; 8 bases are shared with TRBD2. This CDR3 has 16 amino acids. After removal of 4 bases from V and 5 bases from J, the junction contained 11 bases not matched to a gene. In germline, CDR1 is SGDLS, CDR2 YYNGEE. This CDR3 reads CASSPPERGSDNEQFF. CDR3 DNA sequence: TGTGCCAGCAGCCCCCCTGAGCGGGGGTCCGACAATGAGCAGTTCTTC.

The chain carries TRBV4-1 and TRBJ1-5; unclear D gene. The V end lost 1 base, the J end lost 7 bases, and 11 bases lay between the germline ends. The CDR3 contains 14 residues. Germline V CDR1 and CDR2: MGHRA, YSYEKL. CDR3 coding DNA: TGCGCCAGCAGCCAAGGCCCCTCTGGGCAGCCCCAGCATTTT. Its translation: CASSQGPSGQPQHF.

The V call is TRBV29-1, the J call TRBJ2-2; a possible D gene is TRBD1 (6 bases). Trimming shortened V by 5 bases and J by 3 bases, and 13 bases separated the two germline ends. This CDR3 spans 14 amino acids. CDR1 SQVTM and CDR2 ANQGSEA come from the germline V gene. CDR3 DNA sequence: TGCAGCGTTCAACAGGGATTAGACACCGGGGAGCTGTTTTTT. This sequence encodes CSVQQGLDTGELFF.

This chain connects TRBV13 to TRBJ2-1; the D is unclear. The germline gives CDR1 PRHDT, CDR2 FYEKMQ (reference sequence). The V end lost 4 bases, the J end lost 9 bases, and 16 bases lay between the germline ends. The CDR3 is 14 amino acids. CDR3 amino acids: CASSSRVLMSEQFF. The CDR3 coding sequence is TGTGCCAGCAGCTCCCGCGTTCTTATGAGTGAGCAGTTCTTC.

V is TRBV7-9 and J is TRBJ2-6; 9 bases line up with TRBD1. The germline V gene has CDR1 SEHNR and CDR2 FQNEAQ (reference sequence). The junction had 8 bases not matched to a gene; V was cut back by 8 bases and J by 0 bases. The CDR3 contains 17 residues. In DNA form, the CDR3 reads TGTGCCAGCCCAGGGACAGGGCTCTCCTCTGGGGCCAACGTCCTGACTTTC. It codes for CASPGTGLSSGANVLTF.

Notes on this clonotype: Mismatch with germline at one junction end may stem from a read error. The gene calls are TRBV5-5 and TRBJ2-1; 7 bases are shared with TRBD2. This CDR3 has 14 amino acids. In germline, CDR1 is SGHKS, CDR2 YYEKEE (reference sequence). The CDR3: CASSLGRDYDEQFF. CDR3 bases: TGTGCCAGCAGTTTGGGCCGGGACTATGATGAGCAGTTCTTC.

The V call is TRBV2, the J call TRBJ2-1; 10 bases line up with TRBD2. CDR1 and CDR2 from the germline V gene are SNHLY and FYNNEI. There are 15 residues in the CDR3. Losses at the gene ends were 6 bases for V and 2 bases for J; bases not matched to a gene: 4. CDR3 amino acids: CASSQRGGPYNEQFF. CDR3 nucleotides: TGTGCCAGCAGCCAGCGGGGGGGCCCCTACAATGAGCAGTTCTTC.

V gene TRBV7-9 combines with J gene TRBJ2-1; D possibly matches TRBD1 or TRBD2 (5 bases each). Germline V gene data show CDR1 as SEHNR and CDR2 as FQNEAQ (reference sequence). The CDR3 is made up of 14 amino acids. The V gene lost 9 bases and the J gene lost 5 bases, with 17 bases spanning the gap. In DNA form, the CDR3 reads TGTGCCAGTAGACTTGGGGCGGGTAACAATGAGCAGTTCTTC. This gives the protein CASRLGAGNNEQFF.